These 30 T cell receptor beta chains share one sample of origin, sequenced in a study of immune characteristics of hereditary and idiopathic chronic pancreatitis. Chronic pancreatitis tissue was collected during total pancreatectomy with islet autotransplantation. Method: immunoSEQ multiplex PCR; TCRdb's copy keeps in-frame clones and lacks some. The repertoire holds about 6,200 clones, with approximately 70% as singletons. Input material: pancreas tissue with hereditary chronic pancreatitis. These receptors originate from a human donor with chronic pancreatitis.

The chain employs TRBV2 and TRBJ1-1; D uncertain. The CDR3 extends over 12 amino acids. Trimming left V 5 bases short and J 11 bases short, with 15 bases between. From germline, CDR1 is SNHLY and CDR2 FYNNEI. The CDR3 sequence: CASSYTERKAFF. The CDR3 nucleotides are TGTGCCAGCAGTTATACAGAGAGAAAGGCTTTCTTT.

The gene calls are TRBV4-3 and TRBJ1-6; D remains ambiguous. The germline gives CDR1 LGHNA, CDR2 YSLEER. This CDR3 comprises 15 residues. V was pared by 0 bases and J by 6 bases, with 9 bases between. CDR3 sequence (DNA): TGCGCCAGCAGCCAAGAAAGGGAGGCTAATTCACCCCTCCACTTT. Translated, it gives CASSQEREANSPLHF.

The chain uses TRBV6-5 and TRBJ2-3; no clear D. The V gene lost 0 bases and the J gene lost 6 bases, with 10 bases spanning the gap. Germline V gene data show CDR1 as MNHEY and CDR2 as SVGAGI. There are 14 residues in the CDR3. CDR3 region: CASSYSGLGDTQYF. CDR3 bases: TGTGCCAGCAGTTACTCAGGGTTAGGGGATACGCAGTATTTT.

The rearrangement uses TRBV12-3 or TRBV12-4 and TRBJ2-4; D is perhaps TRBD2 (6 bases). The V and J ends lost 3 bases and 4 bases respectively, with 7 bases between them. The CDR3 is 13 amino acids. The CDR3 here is CASSFAGKNIQYF. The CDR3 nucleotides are TGTGCCAGCAGTTTCGCGGGGAAAAACATTCAGTACTTC.

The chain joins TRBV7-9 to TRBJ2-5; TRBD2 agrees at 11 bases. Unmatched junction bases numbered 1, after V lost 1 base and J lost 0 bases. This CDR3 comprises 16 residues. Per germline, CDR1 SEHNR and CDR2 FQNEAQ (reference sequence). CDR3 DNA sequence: TGTGCCAGCAGCTTAGGGGGACTAGCGGACCAAGAGACCCAGTACTTC. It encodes CASSLGGLADQETQYF.

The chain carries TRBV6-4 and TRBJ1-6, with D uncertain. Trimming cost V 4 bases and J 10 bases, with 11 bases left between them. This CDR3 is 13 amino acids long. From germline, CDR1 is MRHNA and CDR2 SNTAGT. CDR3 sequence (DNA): TGTGCCAGCAGTGCAACAGAACGGTCACCCCTCCACTTT. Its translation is CASSATERSPLHF.

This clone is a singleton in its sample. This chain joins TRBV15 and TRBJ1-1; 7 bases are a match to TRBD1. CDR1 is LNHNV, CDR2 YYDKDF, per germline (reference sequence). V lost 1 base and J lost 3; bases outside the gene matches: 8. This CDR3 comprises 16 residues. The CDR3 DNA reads TGTGCCACCAGCAGAGTCAGGGCAGGGGGGGACACTGAAGCTTTCTTT. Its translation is CATSRVRAGGDTEAFF.

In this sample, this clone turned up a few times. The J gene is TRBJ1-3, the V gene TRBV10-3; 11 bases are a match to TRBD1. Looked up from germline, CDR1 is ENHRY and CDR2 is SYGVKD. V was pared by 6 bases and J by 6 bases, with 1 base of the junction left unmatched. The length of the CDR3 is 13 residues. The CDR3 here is CAIRGQGVNTIYF. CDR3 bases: TGTGCCATCAGGGGACAGGGGGTAAACACCATATATTTT.

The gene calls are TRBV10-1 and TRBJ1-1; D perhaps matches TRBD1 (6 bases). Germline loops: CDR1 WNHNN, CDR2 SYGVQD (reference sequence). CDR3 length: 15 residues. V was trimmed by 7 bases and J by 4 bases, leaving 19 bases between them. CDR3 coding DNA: TGCGCCAGCATGGACCCTAAGGGGGTCGGCACTGAAGCTTTCTTT. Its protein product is CASMDPKGVGTEAFF.

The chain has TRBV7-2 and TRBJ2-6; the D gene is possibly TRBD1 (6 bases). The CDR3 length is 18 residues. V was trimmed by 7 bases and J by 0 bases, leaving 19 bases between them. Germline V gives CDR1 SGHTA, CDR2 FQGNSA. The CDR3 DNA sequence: TGTGCCAGCACTCATTCCGGGACACCCCGCTCTGGGGCCAACGTCCTGACTTTC. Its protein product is CASTHSGTPRSGANVLTF.

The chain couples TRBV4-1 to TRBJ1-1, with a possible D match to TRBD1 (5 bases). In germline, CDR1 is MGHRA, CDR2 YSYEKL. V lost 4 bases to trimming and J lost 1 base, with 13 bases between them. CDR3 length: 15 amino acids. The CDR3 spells CASSRRDGSNTEAFF. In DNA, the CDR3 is TGCGCCAGCAGCCGAAGGGACGGATCGAACACTGAAGCTTTCTTT.

The CDR3 nucleotides are TGTGCCAGCAGTGAAGCATTCAGCTCTAGCGCAGATACGCAGTATTTT. Translation gives CASSEAFSSSADTQYF. The chain is built from TRBV6-1 and TRBJ2-3; D possibly corresponds to TRBD2 (6 bases). From germline, CDR1 is MNHNS and CDR2 SASEGT. The CDR3 runs to 16 residues. Between the trimmed V and J ends, which lost 0 bases and 4 bases, there was a span of 14 bases.

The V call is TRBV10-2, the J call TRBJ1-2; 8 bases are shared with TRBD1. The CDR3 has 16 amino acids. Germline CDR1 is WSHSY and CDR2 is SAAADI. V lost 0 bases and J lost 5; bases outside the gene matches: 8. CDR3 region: CASSESRQGAGYGYTF. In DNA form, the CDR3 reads TGCGCCAGCAGTGAGTCGAGGCAGGGGGCTGGATATGGCTACACCTTC.

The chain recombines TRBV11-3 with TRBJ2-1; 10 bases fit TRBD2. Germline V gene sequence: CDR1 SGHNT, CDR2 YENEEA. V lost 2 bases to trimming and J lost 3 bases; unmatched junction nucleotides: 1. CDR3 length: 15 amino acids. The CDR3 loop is CASSLTSGDYNEQFF. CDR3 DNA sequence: TGTGCCAGCAGCTTAACTAGCGGGGACTACAATGAGCAGTTCTTC.

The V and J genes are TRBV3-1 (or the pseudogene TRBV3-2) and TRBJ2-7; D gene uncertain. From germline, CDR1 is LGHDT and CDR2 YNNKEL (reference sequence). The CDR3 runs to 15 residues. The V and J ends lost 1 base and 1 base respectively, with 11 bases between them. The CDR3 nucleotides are TGTGCCAGCAGCCAAGGTGGTCTGGAGTCCTACGAGCAGTACTTC. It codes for CASSQGGLESYEQYF.

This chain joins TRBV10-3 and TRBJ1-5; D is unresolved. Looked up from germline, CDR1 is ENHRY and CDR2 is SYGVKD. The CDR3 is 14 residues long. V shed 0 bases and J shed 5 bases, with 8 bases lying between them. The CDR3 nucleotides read TGTGCCATCAGTGAGTCCGCAGGTTATCAGCCCCAGCATTTT. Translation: CAISESAGYQPQHF.

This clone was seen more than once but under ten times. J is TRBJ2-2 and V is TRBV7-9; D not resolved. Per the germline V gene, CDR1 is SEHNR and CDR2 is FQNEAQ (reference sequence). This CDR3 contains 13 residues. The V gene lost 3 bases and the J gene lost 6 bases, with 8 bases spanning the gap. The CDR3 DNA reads TGTGCCAGCAGCTTTACGAGTTCCGGGGAGCTGTTTTTT. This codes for CASSFTSSGELFF.

In nucleotides, the CDR3 is TGCGCCAGCACCCCAGGCGCTGGGGAGCAGTACTTC. Translating it yields CASTPGAGEQYF. This chain uses TRBV5-1 with TRBJ2-7; D uncertain. Germline-derived CDR1 and CDR2 are SGHRS and YFSETQ. The V and J ends lost 6 bases and 7 bases respectively, with 14 bases between them. This CDR3 region has 12 residues.

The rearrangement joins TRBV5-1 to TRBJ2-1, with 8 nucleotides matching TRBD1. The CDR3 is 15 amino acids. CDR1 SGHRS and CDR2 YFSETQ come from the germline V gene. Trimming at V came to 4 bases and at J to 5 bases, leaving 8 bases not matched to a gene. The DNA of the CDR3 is TGCGCCAGCAGCCCTTCGACAGGGGTCGACAATGAGCAGTTCTTC. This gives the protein CASSPSTGVDNEQFF.

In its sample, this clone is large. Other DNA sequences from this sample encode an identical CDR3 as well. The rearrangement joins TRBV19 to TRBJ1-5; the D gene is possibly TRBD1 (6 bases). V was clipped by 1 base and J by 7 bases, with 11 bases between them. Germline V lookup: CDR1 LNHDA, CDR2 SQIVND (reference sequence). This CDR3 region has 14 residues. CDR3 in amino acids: CASSIVVQGQPQHF. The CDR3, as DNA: TGTGCCAGTAGTATAGTTGTACAGGGCCAGCCCCAGCATTTT. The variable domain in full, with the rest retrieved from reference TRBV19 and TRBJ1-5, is DGGITQSPKYLFRKEGQNVTLSCEQNLNHDAMYWYRQDPGQGLRLIYYSQIVNDFQKGDIAEGYSVSREKKESFPLTVTSAQKNPTAFYLCASSIVVQGQPQHFGDGTRLSIL.

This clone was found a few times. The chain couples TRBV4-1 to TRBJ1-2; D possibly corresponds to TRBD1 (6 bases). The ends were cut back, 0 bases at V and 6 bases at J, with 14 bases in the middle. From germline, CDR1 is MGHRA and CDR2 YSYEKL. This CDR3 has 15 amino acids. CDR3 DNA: TGCGCCAGCAGCCAAGATGTACAGGGAAGGGATGGCTACACCTTC. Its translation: CASSQDVQGRDGYTF.

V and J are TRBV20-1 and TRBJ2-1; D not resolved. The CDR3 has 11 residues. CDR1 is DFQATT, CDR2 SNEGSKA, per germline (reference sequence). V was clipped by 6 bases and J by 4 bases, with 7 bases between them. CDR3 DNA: TGCAGTGCAGACGAATACAATGAGCAGTTCTTC. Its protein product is CSADEYNEQFF.

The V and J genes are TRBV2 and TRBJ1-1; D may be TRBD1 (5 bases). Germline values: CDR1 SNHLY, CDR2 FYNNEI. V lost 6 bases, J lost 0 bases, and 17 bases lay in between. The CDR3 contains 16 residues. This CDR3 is CASSAQTGHLNTEAFF. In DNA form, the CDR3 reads TGTGCCAGCAGCGCTCAAACAGGACATCTGAACACTGAAGCTTTCTTT.

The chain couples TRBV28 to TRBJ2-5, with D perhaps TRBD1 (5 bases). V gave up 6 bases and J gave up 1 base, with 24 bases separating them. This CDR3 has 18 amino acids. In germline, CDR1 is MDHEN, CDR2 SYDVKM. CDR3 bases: TGTGCCAGCAGCAACATGAAACTAATCGGACATACCCAAGAGACCCAGTACTTC. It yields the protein CASSNMKLIGHTQETQYF.

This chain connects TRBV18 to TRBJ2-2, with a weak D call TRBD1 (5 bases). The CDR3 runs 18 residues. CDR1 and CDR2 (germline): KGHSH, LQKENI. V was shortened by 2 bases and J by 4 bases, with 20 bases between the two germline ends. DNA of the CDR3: TGTGCCAGCTCACCAGTCACCATCCGAGACAGACTCACCGGGGAGCTGTTTTTT. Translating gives CASSPVTIRDRLTGELFF.

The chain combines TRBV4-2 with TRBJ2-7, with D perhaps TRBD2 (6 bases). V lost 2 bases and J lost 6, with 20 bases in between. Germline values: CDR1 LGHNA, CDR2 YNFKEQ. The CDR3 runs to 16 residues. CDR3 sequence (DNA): TGTGCCAGCAGCCAACCCCTCGACGGGGGACCGGGCGAGCAGTACTTC. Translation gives CASSQPLDGGPGEQYF.

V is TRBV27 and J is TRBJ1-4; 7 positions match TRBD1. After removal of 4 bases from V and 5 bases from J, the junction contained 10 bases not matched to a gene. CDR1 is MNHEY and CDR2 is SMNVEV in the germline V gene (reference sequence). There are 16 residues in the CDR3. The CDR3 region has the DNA TGTGCCAGCAGTTCCTCCCACCAGGGGGTAAATGAAAAACTGTTTTTT. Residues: CASSSSHQGVNEKLFF.

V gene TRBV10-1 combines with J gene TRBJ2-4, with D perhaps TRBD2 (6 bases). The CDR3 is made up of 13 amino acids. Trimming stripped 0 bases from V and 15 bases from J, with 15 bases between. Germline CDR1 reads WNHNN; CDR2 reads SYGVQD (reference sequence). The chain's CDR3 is CASSESPLRGLYF. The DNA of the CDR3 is TGCGCCAGCAGTGAGTCGCCCCTCCGGGGGTTGTACTTC.

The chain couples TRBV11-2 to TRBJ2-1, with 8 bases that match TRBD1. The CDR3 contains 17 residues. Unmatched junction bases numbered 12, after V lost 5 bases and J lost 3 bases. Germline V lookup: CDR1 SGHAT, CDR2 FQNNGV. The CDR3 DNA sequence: TGTGCCAGCAGCGTAGGGACAGGCCCTGAGAACTACAATGAGCAGTTCTTC. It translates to CASSVGTGPENYNEQFF.

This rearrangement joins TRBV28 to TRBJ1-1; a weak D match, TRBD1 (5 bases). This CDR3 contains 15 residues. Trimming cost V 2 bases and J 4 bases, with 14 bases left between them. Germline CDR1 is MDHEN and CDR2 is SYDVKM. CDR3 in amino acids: CASSLDAAGSTEAFF. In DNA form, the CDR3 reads TGTGCCAGCAGTTTAGATGCCGCAGGGTCCACTGAAGCTTTCTTT. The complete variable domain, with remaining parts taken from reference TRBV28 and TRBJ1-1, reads DVKVTQSSRYLVKRTGEKVFLECVQDMDHENMFWYRQDPGLGLRLIYFSYDVKMKEKGDIPEGYSVSREKKERFSLILESASTNQTSMYLCASSLDAAGSTEAFFGQGTRLTVV.